The rows below give T cell receptor beta chains drawn from one sample of a study of monozygotic twins with cystic fibrosis. Clones were sequenced by immunoSEQ multiplex PCR, and TCRdb holds only the in-frame ones, with some missing. Of under 40,000 clones in the sample, around 96% were seen once. Sequenced sample: blood. These receptors were obtained from a girl aged 2 to 9 with cystic fibrosis. Both conserved end residues are part of each CDR3. The order of the fields is V gene, D gene, clone size, J gene, CDR3 protein, CDR3 DNA. The D gene is left open where the match is weak. Clone size, where shown, is once, few, many, or a class for clones that have expanded.

>TRBV4-1|TRBD1|NA|TRBJ1-1
CASSQGGQYTEAFF
TGCGCCAGCAGCCAAGGGGGACAGTACACTGAAGCTTTCTTT
>TRBV6-6|NA|NA|TRBJ1-1
CASSRTVNTEAFF
TGTGCCAGCAGCCGGACAGTAAACACTGAAGCTTTCTTT
>TRBV29-1|TRBD2|NA|TRBJ2-1
CSVPILTSGAYNEQFF
TGCAGCGTACCCATATTGACTAGCGGGGCCTACAATGAGCAGTTCTTC
>TRBV9|NA|NA|TRBJ2-3
CASSANRDTQYF
TGTGCCAGCAGCGCGAATAGGGATACGCAGTATTTT
>TRBV5-4|TRBD1|NA|TRBJ2-7
CASSPGTGGYEQYF
TGTGCCAGCAGCCCCGGGACAGGGGGCTACGAGCAGTACTTC
>TRBV6-6|NA|NA|TRBJ2-5
CASSYAGTVEPQYF
TGTGCCAGCAGTTACGCCGGGACGGTAGAGCCCCAGTACTTC
>TRBV5-4|TRBD2|NA|TRBJ2-3
CASSSSGRMDTQYF
TGTGCCAGCAGCTCGAGCGGGAGGATGGATACGCAGTATTTT
>TRBV18|NA|NA|TRBJ1-2
CASSLDGGNYGYTF
TGTGCCAGCTCTCTCGACGGGGGAAACTATGGCTACACCTTC
>TRBV5-6|TRBD1|once|TRBJ1-1
CASSLGQGGAEAFF
TGTGCCAGCAGCTTGGGACAGGGAGGCGCTGAAGCTTTCTTT
>TRBV5-1|NA|NA|TRBJ2-7
CASSLDIYKTYEQYF
TGCGCCAGCAGCTTGGATATATACAAAACCTACGAGCAGTACTTC
>TRBV2|TRBD1|NA|TRBJ2-2
CATGGWTGIDSDTGELFF
TGTGCCACCGGAGGGTGGACAGGGATTGATTCGGACACCGGGGAGCTGTTTTTT
>TRBV29-1|NA|NA|TRBJ1-1
CSVEARLGDTEAFF
TGCAGCGTTGAAGCGAGATTAGGGGACACTGAAGCTTTCTTT
>TRBV5-1|NA|NA|TRBJ2-7
CASSVGGSYEQYF
TGCGCCAGCAGCGTCGGGGGCTCCTACGAGCAGTACTTC
>TRBV19|TRBD1|once|TRBJ2-7
CASSMGTEYEQYF
TGTGCCAGTAGTATGGGGACAGAGTACGAGCAGTACTTC
>TRBV5-5|NA|few|TRBJ2-7
CASSYSYEQYF
TGTGCCAGCAGCTACTCCTACGAGCAGTACTTC
>TRBV5-8|NA|NA|TRBJ2-1
CASSSRNEQFF
TGTGCCAGCAGCTCCCGAAATGAGCAGTTCTTC
>TRBV6-1|NA|once|TRBJ1-1
CASSEAWQGYTEAFF
TGTGCCAGCAGTGAAGCTTGGCAGGGGTACACTGAAGCTTTCTTT
>TRBV19|TRBD2|NA|TRBJ2-7
CASSILAGDYEQYF
TGTGCCAGTAGTATCCTAGCGGGAGACTACGAGCAGTACTTC
>TRBV7-9|TRBD1|NA|TRBJ2-1
CASSSNRGPTYNEQFF
TGTGCCAGCAGCTCTAATAGGGGGCCAACTTACAATGAGCAGTTCTTC
>TRBV29-1|TRBD1|NA|TRBJ2-7
CSVSGTVTYEQYF
TGCAGCGTCTCCGGGACAGTGACCTACGAGCAGTACTTC
>TRBV15|NA|NA|TRBJ2-1
CATSRDNWLNEQFF
TGTGCCACCAGCAGAGATAACTGGTTGAATGAGCAGTTCTTC
>TRBV27|NA|once|TRBJ2-2
CASSPSLGANTGELFF
TGTGCCAGCAGTCCGAGCTTGGGGGCCAACACCGGGGAGCTGTTTTTT
>TRBV10-3|NA|NA|TRBJ1-2
CAISEGTRYNYGYTF
TGTGCCATCAGTGAAGGAACGCGTTACAACTATGGCTACACCTTC
>TRBV27|NA|NA|TRBJ1-2
CASSLGQYYGYTF
TGTGCCAGCAGTTTGGGCCAGTACTATGGCTACACCTTC
>TRBV19|NA|NA|TRBJ2-1
CASSTDYNEQFF
TGTGCCAGTAGTACGGACTACAATGAGCAGTTCTTC
>TRBV30|NA|NA|TRBJ1-2
CAWRVHYTF
TGTGCCTGGAGGGTCCATTACACCTTC
>TRBV5-6|NA|NA|TRBJ2-5
CASSFSPGIQETQYF
TGTGCCAGCAGCTTTAGTCCGGGGATACAAGAGACCCAGTACTTC
>TRBV6-5|TRBD1|NA|TRBJ2-6
CASSYSAGGGANVLTF
TGTGCCAGCAGTTACTCTGCAGGGGGTGGGGCCAACGTCCTGACTTTC
>TRBV7-9|NA|NA|TRBJ2-3
CASSFSLPDIRTDTQYF
TGTGCCAGCAGCTTCTCTCTCCCTGACATCCGCACAGATACGCAGTATTTT
>TRBV9|NA|NA|TRBJ1-3
CASSATLGSGNTIYF
TGTGCCAGCAGCGCTACATTGGGCTCTGGAAACACCATATATTTT
>TRBV9|NA|NA|TRBJ1-1
CASSVGQRNTEAFF
TGTGCCAGCAGCGTCGGACAGAGGAACACTGAAGCTTTCTTT
>TRBV5-1|TRBD2|NA|TRBJ2-3
CASSSPSGRTDTQYF
TGCGCCAGCAGCTCCCCCAGCGGGAGAACAGATACGCAGTATTTT
>TRBV6-5|TRBD1|few|TRBJ1-1
CASSHRGTEAFF
TGTGCCAGCAGCCACAGGGGAACTGAAGCTTTCTTT
>TRBV27|TRBD1|NA|TRBJ2-2
CASSSTTGGGYDTGELFF
TGTGCCAGCAGTTCAACCACAGGGGGCGGGTACGATACCGGGGAGCTGTTTTTT
>TRBV30|NA|NA|TRBJ1-1
CAWSDNRDTEAFF
TGTGCCTGGAGTGACAACAGGGATACTGAAGCTTTCTTT
>TRBV6-1|TRBD2|NA|TRBJ2-7
CASSTGRDEQYF
TGTGCCAGCTCGACCGGGAGGGATGAGCAGTACTTC
>TRBV5-6|NA|once|TRBJ1-1
CASSSHLRLDTGFRTEAFF
TGTGCCAGCAGTTCCCATTTACGCTTGGACACGGGATTCAGAACTGAAGCTTTCTTT
>TRBV7-9|TRBD1|NA|TRBJ1-5
CASSLDNPGGAQHF
TGTGCCAGCAGCTTAGACAATCCAGGGGGAGCCCAGCATTTT
>TRBV5-1|NA|NA|TRBJ2-5
CASSPERVTQYF
TGCGCCAGCAGTCCAGAAAGGGTGACCCAGTACTTC
>TRBV5-1|NA|few|TRBJ1-3
CASSLGLQSNTIYF
TGCGCCAGCAGCTTGGGATTACAGTCAAACACCATATATTTT